Below, 32 T cell receptor beta chains from the same sample are listed, as sequenced in a study of shared clonotypes between healthy human individuals (dated by TCRdb to the early 2020s). Library construction relied on the immunoSEQ multiplex PCR assay. Here the immuneACCESS table is served through TCRdb, limited to in-frame sequences with V and J called. Missing clones are a known gap in these copies; in checked studies unresolved V genes cover under half, and the rest lacks a known reason. A total of millions of clones appear in this sample, over 85% of them only once. The ten most abundant clones make up 0.11% to 0.15% of the sample. The sequenced sample consisted of naive CD4+ T cells sorted from blood. The sample's cell subset or site label, decoded: CD45RA+ positively selected. These receptors all come from a man aged 18-30 years in good health.

The chain couples TRBV6-6 to TRBJ2-1; possibly TRBD2 for D (6 bases). Germline V gives CDR1 MNHNY, CDR2 SVGAGI (reference sequence). V dropped 8 bases and J dropped 7 bases, with 18 bases sitting between them. The CDR3 has 14 amino acids. This CDR3 reads CASLLTAGRNEQFF. CDR3 in DNA: TGTGCCAGCCTTCTCACGGCAGGGAGGAATGAGCAGTTCTTC.

The CDR3 protein is CAIRHGGEDGYTF. The CDR3 DNA follows: TGTGCCATACGTCACGGGGGCGAAGATGGCTACACCTTC. This chain links TRBV10-3 with TRBJ1-2; tentative D call: TRBD1 (6 bases). Trimming pared 9 bases from V and 6 bases from J, leaving 17 bases between. Germline loops: CDR1 ENHRY, CDR2 SYGVKD. This CDR3 is built from 13 residues.

The chain recombines TRBV18 with TRBJ1-6, with D unclear. The CDR3 is made up of 13 amino acids. Germline V gene lookup returns CDR1 KGHSH and CDR2 LQKENI. V dropped 5 bases and J dropped 9 bases, with 11 bases sitting between them. Here the CDR3 reads CASSVGNGSPLHF. CDR3 bases: TGTGCCAGCTCAGTCGGGAACGGTTCACCCCTCCACTTT.

This chain uses TRBV19 with TRBJ1-2; 10 bases align to TRBD1. Germline loops: CDR1 LNHDA, CDR2 SQIVND (reference sequence). V lost 3 bases to trimming and J lost 10 bases; unmatched junction nucleotides: 8. The CDR3 sequence is 14 residues long. The CDR3 nucleotides are TGTGCCAGTAGTATTGGACGGACAGGGGGACCCTACACCTTC. Translation: CASSIGRTGGPYTF.

The V and J genes are TRBV9 and TRBJ1-2, with D possibly being TRBD1 (6 bases). This CDR3 has 14 residues. V lost 3 bases and J 4 bases, leaving 13 bases between the germline ends. CDR1 is SGDLS, CDR2 YYNGEE, per germline. The CDR3 bases are TGTGCCAGCAGCGGTACAGGGACCAGCTATGGCTACACCTTC. Translation: CASSGTGTSYGYTF. The variable domain in full, completed from reference TRBV9 and TRBJ1-2, reads DSGVTQTPKHLITATGQRVTLRCSPRSGDLSVYWYQQSLDQGLQFLIQYYNGEERAKGNILERFSAQQFPDLHSELNLSSLELGDSALYFCASSGTGTSYGYTFGSGTRLTVV.

The chain joins TRBV27 to TRBJ2-1; a possible D gene is TRBD2 (7 bases). The CDR3 has 15 amino acids. V lost 5 bases and J lost 8, with 19 bases in between. The germline gives CDR1 MNHEY, CDR2 SMNVEV (reference sequence). The CDR3 nucleotides are TGTGCCAGCAGTCCCCTTGGGGGGGGGCGGGATGAGCAGTTCTTC. This gives the protein CASSPLGGGRDEQFF.

The chain combines TRBV30 with TRBJ2-4; 11 positions agree with TRBD1. This CDR3 contains 15 residues. The ends lost 3 bases at V and 9 bases at J; junction bases unmatched: 10. Germline CDR1 GTSNPN, CDR2 SVGIG (reference sequence). The CDR3 spells CAWRGDRGAPGIQYF. The CDR3, as DNA: TGTGCCTGGAGGGGGGACAGGGGGGCCCCGGGCATTCAGTACTTC.

This clone was observed a single time. CDR3 coding DNA: TGTGCCAGCAGCGTAGTGTCGGTCAGCACAGATACGCAGTATTTT. This translates into CASSVVSVSTDTQYF. The chain uses TRBV9 and TRBJ2-3; D ambiguous. V lost 0 bases and J 0 bases, leaving 8 bases between the germline ends. This CDR3 is 15 amino acids long. CDR1 is SGDLS, CDR2 YYNGEE, per germline. The full variable domain, with the rest looked up from reference TRBV9 and TRBJ2-3, is DSGVTQTPKHLITATGQRVTLRCSPRSGDLSVYWYQQSLDQGLQFLIQYYNGEERAKGNILERFSAQQFPDLHSELNLSSLELGDSALYFCASSVVSVSTDTQYFGPGTRLTVL.

The chain combines TRBV18 with TRBJ1-1, with 7 bases identical to TRBD1. V dropped 6 bases and J dropped 0; count of bases not matched to a gene: 4. The germline CDR1 and CDR2 sequences are KGHSH and LQKENI. This CDR3 spans 14 amino acids. The CDR3 loop is CASSQQGMNTEAFF. In DNA, the CDR3 is TGTGCCAGCTCCCAACAGGGGATGAACACTGAAGCTTTCTTT.

The CDR3 DNA reads TGCGCCAGCAGCGCGGGACAGGGCGAGACTGAAGCTTTCTTT. Translated: CASSAGQGETEAFF. The J gene is TRBJ1-1, the V gene TRBV5-1, with 9 bases lining up with TRBD1. V dropped 4 bases and J dropped 5; count of bases not matched to a gene: 6. The germline V gene encodes CDR1 SGHRS and CDR2 YFSETQ. The CDR3 totals 14 residues.

The CDR3 reads CASSQGPPGHIQYF. The CDR3 DNA sequence: TGCGCCAGCAGCCAGGGACCACCCGGGCACATTCAGTACTTC. The rearrangement joins TRBV4-1 to TRBJ2-4; D is perhaps TRBD1 or TRBD2 (5 bases each). Germline CDR1 and CDR2: MGHRA and YSYEKL. The CDR3 spans 14 residues. Trimming stripped 3 bases from V and 8 bases from J, with 14 bases between.

V gene TRBV6-6 combines with J gene TRBJ1-5; 9 bases map to TRBD1. Germline loops: CDR1 MNHNY, CDR2 SVGAGI (reference sequence). With 5 bases clipped from V and 2 bases from J, the junction kept 1 base outside the gene matches. This CDR3 contains 14 residues. In DNA, the CDR3 is TGTGCCAGCAGTCGGGACAGGGGCAATCAGCCCCAGCATTTT. It is translated as CASSRDRGNQPQHF.

This clone is a singleton in its sample. The chain has TRBV7-3 and TRBJ1-2; maybe TRBD1 (6 bases). This CDR3 is 16 amino acids long. The ends were cut back, 2 bases at V and 3 bases at J, with 16 bases in the middle. Looked up from germline, CDR1 is SGHTA and CDR2 is FQGTGA. Written as DNA, the CDR3 is TGTGCCAGCAGCTTAGATCAGGGGAATCCCTACTATGGCTACACCTTC. Translation: CASSLDQGNPYYGYTF.

A note on this clone: Other nucleotide sequences from this sample produce the same CDR3. The V and J genes are TRBV5-8 and TRBJ2-3, with D unclear. Germline V gene data show CDR1 as SGHTS and CDR2 as YDEGEE. V lost 0 bases and J 6 bases, leaving 8 bases between the germline ends. This CDR3 contains 13 residues. The CDR3 DNA follows: TGTGCCAGCAGCTTGGAAGGGCTGGATACGCAGTATTTT. It yields the protein CASSLEGLDTQYF.

This chain links TRBV30 with TRBJ1-1; 9 bases map to TRBD1. CDR1 is GTSNPN, CDR2 SVGIG, per germline (reference sequence). Trimming removed 4 bases from V and 5 bases from J; junction bases left unmatched: 5. The CDR3 is made up of 13 amino acids. The CDR3 DNA reads TGTGCCTGGACTACAGGGGGCAAGACTGAAGCTTTCTTT. Its translation: CAWTTGGKTEAFF.

The genes are TRBV7-8 and TRBJ2-7; D not certain. This CDR3 region has 10 residues. CDR1 is SGHVS and CDR2 is FQNEAQ in the germline V gene. Trimming removed 8 bases from V and 3 bases from J, with 5 bases in between. In DNA form, the CDR3 reads TGTGCCAGCGGCGTCTACGAGCAGTACTTC. It encodes CASGVYEQYF.

The gene calls are TRBV7-2 and TRBJ1-2, with 7 nucleotides matching TRBD1. CDR3 length equals 16 residues. Unmatched junction bases numbered 12, after V lost 5 bases and J lost 3 bases. Germline V gives CDR1 SGHTA, CDR2 FQGNSA. The CDR3, as DNA: TGTGCCAGCAGCGGGGTTCTGACAGGGTCTCACTATGGCTACACCTTC. Protein: CASSGVLTGSHYGYTF.

The rearrangement joins TRBV7-2 to TRBJ2-5; perhaps TRBD2 as D (7 bases). Germline-derived CDR1 and CDR2 are SGHTA and FQGNSA. V gave up 5 bases and J gave up 4 bases, with 29 bases separating them. This CDR3 contains 19 residues. The CDR3 region is CASSLKVEGGNSEGETQYF. CDR3 coding DNA: TGTGCCAGCAGCCTAAAAGTTGAGGGGGGGAATAGCGAGGGAGAGACCCAGTACTTC.

The chain joins TRBV28 to TRBJ1-4; TRBD1 might be the D (6 bases). The germline V gene has CDR1 MDHEN and CDR2 SYDVKM. Trimming took off 2 bases at V and 5 bases at J, with 12 bases between the two ends. The CDR3 covers 15 residues. The CDR3 spells CASSLSRGPNEKLFF. The CDR3 nucleotides are TGTGCCAGCAGTTTAAGTCGGGGGCCGAATGAAAAACTGTTTTTT.

In DNA, the CDR3 is TGTGCCACCAGGACTAGCGCCGGCACAGATACGCAGTATTTT. Encoded protein: CATRTSAGTDTQYF. The chain uses TRBV18 and TRBJ2-3, with TRBD2 matching over 9 bases. Germline V gives CDR1 KGHSH, CDR2 LQKENI. CDR3 size: 14 residues. V trimming: 10 bases; J trimming: 1 base; junction bases outside the gene matches: 6.

This clone has a single count. The chain uses TRBV30 and TRBJ2-7; TRBD1 agrees at 8 bases. CDR1 is GTSNPN and CDR2 is SVGIG in the germline V gene (reference sequence). The CDR3 length is 13 residues. V lost 4 bases and J lost 7; bases outside the gene matches: 9. The CDR3, as DNA: TGTGCCTGGACTATGACAGGGGCGCGGGAGCAGTACTTC. Encoded protein: CAWTMTGAREQYF.

This chain joins TRBV10-1 and TRBJ2-4; TRBD2 aligns across 7 bases. The germline gives CDR1 WNHNN, CDR2 SYGVQD (reference sequence). The CDR3 sequence is 14 residues long. Losses at the gene ends were 2 bases for V and 3 bases for J; bases not matched to a gene: 1. DNA of the CDR3: TGCGCCAGCAGTGAGCGCGGGGGCAAAAACATTCAGTACTTC. Translation gives CASSERGGKNIQYF.

The chain is built from TRBV25-1 and TRBJ1-5; D possibly corresponds to TRBD1 (5 bases). Germline V gene sequence: CDR1 MGHDK, CDR2 SYGVNS. The CDR3 is made up of 15 amino acids. Trimming cost V 2 bases and J 2 bases, with 10 bases left between them. The CDR3 sequence is CASSEPGGGNQPQHF. DNA for the CDR3: TGTGCCAGCAGTGAACCCGGGGGGGGCAATCAGCCCCAGCATTTT.

In this sample, this clone turned up a few times. The same CDR3 is also encoded by other DNA sequences in this sample. The chain uses TRBV7-2 and TRBJ1-4; possibly TRBD1 for D (6 bases). The CDR3 sequence is 13 residues long. V was cut by 3 bases and J by 7 bases, with 9 bases left in between. In germline, CDR1 is SGHTA, CDR2 FQGNSA. CDR3 in amino acids: CASSLGAREKLFF. CDR3 sequence (DNA): TGTGCCAGCAGCTTGGGGGCACGTGAAAAACTGTTTTTT.

CDR3 protein: CASTRPGIQGMLEAFF. The CDR3 nucleotides are TGTGCCAGTACCCGCCCAGGGATACAGGGGATGCTTGAAGCTTTCTTT. The V call is TRBV19, the J call TRBJ1-1, with 7 bases aligning to TRBD1. J lost 7 bases, V lost 7 bases, and 18 bases had no gene match. The CDR3 consists of 16 residues. CDR1 is LNHDA and CDR2 is SQIVND in the germline V gene (reference sequence).

The chain joins TRBV5-3 to TRBJ1-5; 11 bases agree with TRBD1. TRBV5-3 carries the ORF label, with uncertain function. The V and J ends lost 5 bases and 5 bases, in that order; junction bases with no gene match: 6. The CDR3 consists of 15 residues. The CDR3 here is CARRKDRGRDQPQHF. The CDR3 DNA reads as TGTGCCAGAAGAAAGGACAGGGGGCGCGATCAGCCCCAGCATTTT.

This chain links TRBV20-1 with TRBJ2-3; D may correspond to TRBD1 or TRBD2 (6 bases each). Per the germline V gene, CDR1 is DFQATT and CDR2 is SNEGSKA (reference sequence). The V gene lost 6 bases and the J gene lost 5 bases, with 9 bases spanning the gap. The CDR3 loop spans 11 amino acids. DNA for the CDR3: TGCAGTGCCGGGGGCATAGATACGCAGTATTTT. Translated, it gives CSAGGIDTQYF.

The CDR3 region is CASSLVGVGYGYTF. The CDR3 nucleotides are TGTGCCAGCAGCTTGGTAGGGGTCGGCTATGGCTACACCTTC. The V call is TRBV5-6, the J call TRBJ1-2; D possibly corresponds to TRBD1 (5 bases). Germline CDR1 and CDR2: SGHDT and YYEEEE. CDR3 length: 14 amino acids. Trimming removed 0 bases at V and 4 bases at J, with 10 bases between.

J is TRBJ2-7 and V is TRBV10-3; D remains unclear. The CDR3 extends over 14 amino acids. V dropped 3 bases and J dropped 2 bases, with 11 bases sitting between them. The V gene's germline CDR1 is ENHRY and CDR2 SYGVKD. The CDR3 region has the DNA TGTGCCATCAGTGACGGACGGCTCGCCTACGAGCAGTACTTC. Translated: CAISDGRLAYEQYF.

This clone was observed once. CDR3 loop: CASSVGTSVTYEQYF. The CDR3 region has the DNA TGTGCCAGCAGCGTAGGGACTAGCGTGACCTACGAGCAGTACTTC. The gene calls are TRBV9 and TRBJ2-7; TRBD2 matches at 9 bases. Per the germline V gene, CDR1 is SGDLS and CDR2 is YYNGEE. This CDR3 is 15 amino acids long. Trimming cost V 0 bases and J 2 bases; bases outside gene matches: 3.

This chain connects TRBV23-1 to TRBJ1-4; 10 bases agree with TRBD1. TRBV23-1 is identified as an open reading frame with a role that is uncertain. The CDR3 covers 15 residues. The ends lost 6 bases at V and 6 bases at J; junction bases unmatched: 7. CDR3 nucleotides: TGCGCCAGCAGGGACACCGGGACAGGGGATGAAAAACTGTTTTTT. Its protein product is CASRDTGTGDEKLFF.

Worth noting for this clone: This sample also contains other DNA sequences that code for the same CDR3. The chain is built from TRBV18 and TRBJ2-7; TRBD1 agrees at 11 bases. Germline lookup yields CDR1 KGHSH and CDR2 LQKENI. After removal of 5 bases from V and 3 bases from J, the junction contained 6 bases not matched to a gene. The CDR3 is 15 amino acids. The CDR3 DNA sequence: TGTGCCAGCTCAACCGGGACAGGGGGTAACTACGAGCAGTACTTC. This codes for CASSTGTGGNYEQYF.